This T cell receptor beta chain was recovered during a study of blood T cell repertoires in COVID-19. The overall study: Sites in the United States, Italy and Spain provided acute and convalescent COVID-19 samples.

Seattle-derived patients entered the study during active infection and were followed longitudinally. Sequencing was performed with immunoSEQ multiplex PCR; in TCRdb, only in-frame clones are kept and a portion is missing. The data contain 260,000 or so clones, about four fifths of them seen just once; the ten biggest clones take up 7.5%. The CDR3 is 13 residues long. CDR1 KGHSH and CDR2 LQKENI come from the germline V gene. V lost 3 bases and J lost 1, with 6 bases in between. The specimen was peripheral blood. The TCR comes from a woman aged 80 or over with COVID-19, enrolled during active disease. J is TRBJ1-1 and V is TRBV18, with a possible D match to TRBD1 (5 bases). CDR3 coding DNA: TGTGCCAGCTCACCCAGGGAGAACACTGAAGCTTTCTTT. Its protein is CASSPRENTEAFF.